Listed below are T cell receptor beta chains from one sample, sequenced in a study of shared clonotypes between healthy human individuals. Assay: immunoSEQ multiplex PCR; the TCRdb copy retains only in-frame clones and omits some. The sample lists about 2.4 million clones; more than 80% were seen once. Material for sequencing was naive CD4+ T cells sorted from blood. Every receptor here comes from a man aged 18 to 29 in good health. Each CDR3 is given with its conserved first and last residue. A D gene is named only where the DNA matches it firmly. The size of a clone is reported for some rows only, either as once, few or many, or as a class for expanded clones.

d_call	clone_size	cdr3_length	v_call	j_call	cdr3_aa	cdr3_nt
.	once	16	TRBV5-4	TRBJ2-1	CASSLAVIASYNEQFF	TGTGCCAGCAGCTTGGCCGTCATAGCGTCCTACAATGAGCAGTTCTTC
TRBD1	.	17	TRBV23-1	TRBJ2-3	CASSQSPGQDRTDTQYF	TGCGCCAGCAGTCAGTCCCCGGGACAGGATCGCACAGATACGCAGTATTTT
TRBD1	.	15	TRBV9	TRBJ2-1	CASSTTQGVRDEQFF	TGTGCCAGCAGCACGACACAGGGGGTGAGGGATGAGCAGTTCTTC
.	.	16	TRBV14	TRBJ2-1	CASSQDRAGPYNEQFF	TGTGCCAGCAGCCAAGATCGGGCGGGGCCGTACAATGAGCAGTTCTTC
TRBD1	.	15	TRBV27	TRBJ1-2	CASGPSGGANYGYTF	TGTGCCAGCGGACCCTCAGGGGGAGCGAACTATGGCTACACCTTC
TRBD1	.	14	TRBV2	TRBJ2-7	CASRSRGHSYEQYF	TGTGCCAGCAGATCGAGGGGGCACTCCTACGAGCAGTACTTC
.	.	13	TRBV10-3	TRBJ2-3	CATSFGGADTQYF	TGTGCCACCTCCTTTGGGGGCGCGGATACGCAGTATTTT
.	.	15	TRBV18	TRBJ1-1	CASSPGQGGNTEAFF	TGTGCCAGCTCACCCGGTCAGGGCGGGAACACTGAAGCTTTCTTT
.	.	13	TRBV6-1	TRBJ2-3	CASSAQYTDTQYF	TGTGCCAGCAGTGCCCAATACACAGATACGCAGTATTTT
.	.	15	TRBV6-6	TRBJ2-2	CASSYLQSNTGELFF	TGTGCCAGCAGTTATTTACAGTCGAACACCGGGGAGCTGTTTTTT
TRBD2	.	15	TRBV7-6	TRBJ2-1	CASSPGGSSYNEQFF	TGTGCCAGCAGCCCGGGGGGGAGCTCCTACAATGAGCAGTTCTTC
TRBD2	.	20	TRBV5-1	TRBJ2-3	CASTISPGLAGGGGTDTQYF	TGCGCCAGCACCATATCACCGGGACTAGCGGGCGGGGGCGGCACAGATACGCAGTATTTT
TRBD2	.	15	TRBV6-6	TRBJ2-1	CASSPGLSQNNEQFF	TGTGCCAGCAGCCCGGGACTATCCCAGAACAATGAGCAGTTCTTC
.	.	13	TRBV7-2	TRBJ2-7	CASSHPVSTEQYF	TGTGCCAGCAGCCACCCAGTATCGACCGAGCAGTACTTC
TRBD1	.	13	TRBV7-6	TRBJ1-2	CASSGRQGRGYTF	TGTGCCAGCAGCGGAAGACAGGGCCGGGGCTACACCTTC
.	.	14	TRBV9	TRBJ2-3	CASSDRLGTDTQYF	TGTGCCAGCAGCGATCGACTCGGCACAGATACGCAGTATTTT
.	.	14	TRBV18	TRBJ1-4	CASSPVQTNEKLFF	TGTGCCAGCTCACCGGTGCAAACTAATGAAAAACTGTTTTTT
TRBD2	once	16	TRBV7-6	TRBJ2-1	CASSLGLAVLYNEQFF	TGTGCCAGCAGCTTAGGACTAGCAGTCCTTTACAATGAGCAGTTCTTC
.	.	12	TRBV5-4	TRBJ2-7	CASSLNNYEQYF	TGTGCCAGCAGCTTGAACAACTACGAGCAGTACTTC
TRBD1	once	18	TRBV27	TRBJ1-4	CASSSWALDRDFVEKLFF	TGTGCCAGCAGTTCTTGGGCTCTTGACAGGGACTTTGTTGAAAAACTGTTTTTT
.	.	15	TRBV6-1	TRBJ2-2	CASSEVRGAGGELFF	TGTGCCAGCAGTGAGGTTCGGGGGGCCGGTGGGGAGCTGTTTTTT
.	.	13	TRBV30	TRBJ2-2	CAWSATLTGELFF	TGTGCCTGGAGTGCCACTCTAACCGGGGAGCTGTTTTTT
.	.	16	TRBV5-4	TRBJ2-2	CASSLELGSNTGELFF	TGTGCCAGCAGCTTGGAACTAGGTTCGAACACCGGGGAGCTGTTTTTT
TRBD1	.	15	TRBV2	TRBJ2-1	CASSEDRGSYNEQFF	TGTGCCAGCAGCGAGGACAGGGGCTCCTACAATGAGCAGTTCTTC
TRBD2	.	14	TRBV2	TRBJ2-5	CASLRGGPRETQYF	TGTGCCAGCTTGCGGGGGGGCCCCCGGGAGACCCAGTACTTC
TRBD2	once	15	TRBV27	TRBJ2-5	CASSLWLAGQETQYF	TGTGCCAGCAGTTTATGGCTAGCGGGACAAGAGACCCAGTACTTC
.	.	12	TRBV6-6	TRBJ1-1	CASSTVNTEAFF	TGTGCCAGCAGTACGGTGAACACTGAAGCTTTCTTT
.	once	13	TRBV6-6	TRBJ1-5	CASSRLGNQPQHF	TGTGCCAGCAGCCGCTTGGGCAATCAGCCCCAGCATTTT
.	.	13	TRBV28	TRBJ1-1	CASSLSPRTEAFF	TGTGCCAGCAGTTTAAGCCCTCGGACTGAAGCTTTCTTT
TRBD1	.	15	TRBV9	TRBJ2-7	CASSPHRDRPYEQYF	TGTGCCAGCAGCCCCCATCGGGACAGACCCTACGAGCAGTACTTC
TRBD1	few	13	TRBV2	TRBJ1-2	CASRGTAFYGYTF	TGTGCCAGCAGGGGGACAGCATTCTATGGCTACACCTTC
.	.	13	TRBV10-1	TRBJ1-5	CASSELGSRPQHF	TGCGCCAGCAGTGAATTGGGTTCACGGCCCCAGCATTTT
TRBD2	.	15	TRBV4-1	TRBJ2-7	CASSQDGTRAYEQYF	TGCGCCAGCAGCCAAGACGGGACTAGGGCCTACGAGCAGTACTTC
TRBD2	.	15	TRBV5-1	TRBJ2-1	CASSPLAGVYNEQFF	TGCGCCAGCAGCCCACTAGCGGGAGTATACAATGAGCAGTTCTTC